The clone carrying this T cell receptor beta chain was observed once. Its specificity is not known. Produced via immunoSEQ multiplex PCR; TCRdb's table is partial and in-frame only. The sample holds approximately 100,000 clones, over 75% seen once. V lost 5 bases, J lost 6 bases, and 8 bases lay in between. This CDR3 spans 12 amino acids. Germline lookup yields CDR1 LGHDT and CDR2 YNNKEL (reference sequence). This sample is drawn from a study of T cell responses to AZD1222 COVID-19 vaccine. Study results and limitations: Only after the peak T cell response were repertoires sampled. Seropositivity was recorded at baseline in only a handful of AZD1222 recipients. There were vaccine-associated CD4 TCRs across spike, dominant at 160-218 and 743-854. Regions left unmutated in variants are reportedly the target of nearly half of spike-specific TCRs.

This sequence joins TRBV3-1 (or the pseudogene TRBV3-2) and TRBJ2-1; no clear D. The sequence came from an adult in good health. The input for sequencing was peripheral blood, taken on day 0 of MenACWY control vaccination. The DNA of the CDR3 is TGTGCCAGCAGCGCGTCGGTCAATGAGCAGTTCTTC. It codes for CASSASVNEQFF.